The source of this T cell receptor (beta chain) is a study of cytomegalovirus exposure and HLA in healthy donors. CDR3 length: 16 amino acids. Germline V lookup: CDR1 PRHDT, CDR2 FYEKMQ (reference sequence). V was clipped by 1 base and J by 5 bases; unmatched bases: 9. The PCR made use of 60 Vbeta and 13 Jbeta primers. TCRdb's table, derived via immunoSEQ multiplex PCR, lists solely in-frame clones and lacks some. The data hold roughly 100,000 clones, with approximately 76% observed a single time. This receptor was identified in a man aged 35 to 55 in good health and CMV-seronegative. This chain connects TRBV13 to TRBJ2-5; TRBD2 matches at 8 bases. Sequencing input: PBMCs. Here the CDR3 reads CASSLAGGPILETQYF. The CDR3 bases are TGTGCCAGCAGCTTAGCGGGGGGGCCGATCCTCGAGACCCAGTACTTC.